This T cell receptor (beta chain) stems from a study of T cell responses to AZD1222 COVID-19 vaccine (dated by TCRdb to the early 2020s). In the study overall: Because spike-specific TCR depth and breadth did not differ between the two schedules, AZD1222 recipients who got a second dose at roughly 4 weeks were pooled with those who got a second dose at roughly 12 weeks. TCR sequencing was performed for 233 trial participants, of whom around 200 were given two doses of AZD1222 and some 26 were given two doses of MenACWY control vaccine. Enrollment into the trials was organized by age into subgroups of 18-55, 56-69 and 70-plus years, and those subgroups contained roughly 140, 27 and 60 TCR-sequenced participants, respectively.

CDR1 and CDR2, per the germline V gene (reference sequence), are LGHDT and YNNKEL. The CDR3 numbers 15 residues from cysteine through phenylalanine. Only the CDR3 DNA stays, 45 bases, in frame from base 1. V is cut by 5 bases and J by 0 bases, and the space between the germline ends is 11 bases. The CDR3 regions of human TCRbeta chains were subjected to immunosequencing. The study's processing was this. TCRs in the repertoires were compared against a reference library of SARS-CoV-2-specific TCRs that had been generated with the MIRA antigen-specificity platform. Breadth meant the fraction of unique TCRs that were SARS-CoV-2-associated, whereas depth meant the fraction of total T cells that were SARS-CoV-2-associated. Using the MIRA data, each spike-specific TCR was assigned both to the spike region to which the TCR was reactive and to a CD4 or CD8 class. Log10-transformed breadth and depth values were compared by one-way ANOVA with Sidak's multiple comparisons tests. What TCRdb holds here is the immuneACCESS table cut down to in-frame rearrangements. Part of the clones is not present; checked against another copy, under half of the missing clones reflect an unresolved V gene, and the others are unexplained. The V and J calls and clone size were taken over from that table, and D and trimming were inferred from the DNA. The sample profile shows some 97,000 clones; 92% of them were found once. The biggest ten clones account for 1.5% to 2% of the sample.

Overall results and qualifications from the work: CD4 TCRs associated with the vaccine covered the entire spike protein, and the dominant responses were in regions 160-218 and 743-854. Only five to seven AZD1222 recipients were SARS-CoV-2 seropositive at baseline, limiting conclusions about previously exposed vaccinees. Epitopes outside the regions mutated in the B.1.351 and B.1.1.7 variants were reportedly recognized by nearly half of the unique spike-specific TCRs. Because no day 14 peak-response samples were available, the repertoires could be characterized only after the peak T cell response. In the small 56-69-year group, the increase in depth fell short of significance, most likely because of low power. Participants were mostly white British and included more females than males, and it was suggested by the authors that clonal diversity may have been underestimated. After two AZD1222 doses, spike-specific TCR breadth and depth were significantly higher than at day 0 and than in MenACWY recipients.

The time point label corresponds to: baseline before first vaccination. Samples from vaccinated people were obtained from the UK trials COV001 and COV002, which included a single-blind randomized controlled phase 2/3 trial of AZD1222 (ChAdOx1 nCoV-19) in healthy adults. For TCRbeta chain sequencing, PBMC samples were collected from trial participants at day 0 and at day 28 after the second dose. Note on this clone: Its recognized antigen is unknown. No base-level quality is on record; no much larger clone is a single base apart.

The rearrangement joined TRBV3-1 (or the pseudogene TRBV3-2) to TRBJ2-4; TRBD2 is a weak D gene call, 5 bases matching. The source of this sequence is an adult in good health. The source material was peripheral blood, sampled on day 0 of AZD1222 vaccination. Read as DNA, the sequence is TGTGCCAGCAGCGGCGGGCCAGGAGCCAAAAACATTCAGTACTTC. This encodes CASSGGPGAKNIQYF.